This TCR beta chain was obtained from a study of cytomegalovirus exposure and HLA in healthy donors. For this clone: Antigen specificity is unknown.

Findings of the study overall: The classifier, whose performance was assessed in both the original and validation cohorts, reportedly diagnosed cytomegalovirus status with high specificity and sensitivity. Listed as cytomegalovirus-associated were around 160 TCR beta chains. A later examination showed that TCR association rates differed by HLA locus, with DRB1 most and HLA-C fewest.

The CDR3 totals 15 residues. V shed 2 bases and J 7 bases; nucleotides not matched to a gene: 5. Germline assignment: CDR1 MNHNS and CDR2 SASEGT. The PCR made use of 60 Vbeta and 13 Jbeta primers. Clones were sequenced by immunoSEQ multiplex PCR, and TCRdb holds only the in-frame ones, with some missing. The sample holds 100,000 to 150,000 clones, about two thirds seen once. Though nominally healthy at sampling, donors likely had unrecorded immune exposures. V gene TRBV6-1 combines with J gene TRBJ1-6; 7 bases line up with TRBD1. The sample was PBMCs. This TCR derives from a woman between 40 and 55 years old in good health and CMV-seropositive. The DNA of the CDR3 is TGTGCCAGCAGTGAACGAAGGGGGCAGAATTCACCCCTCCACTTT. Translating it yields CASSERRGQNSPLHF.